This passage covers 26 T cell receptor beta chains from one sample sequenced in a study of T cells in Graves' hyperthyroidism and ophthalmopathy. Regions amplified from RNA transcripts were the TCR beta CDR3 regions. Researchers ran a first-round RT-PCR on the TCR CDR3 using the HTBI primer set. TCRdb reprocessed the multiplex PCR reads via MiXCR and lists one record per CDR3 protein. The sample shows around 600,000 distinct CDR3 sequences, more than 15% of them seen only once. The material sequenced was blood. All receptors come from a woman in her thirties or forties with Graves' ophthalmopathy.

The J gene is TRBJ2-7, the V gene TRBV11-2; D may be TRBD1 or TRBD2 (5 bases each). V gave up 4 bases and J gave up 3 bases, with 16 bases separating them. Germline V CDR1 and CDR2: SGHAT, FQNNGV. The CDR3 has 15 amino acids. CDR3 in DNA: TGTGCCAGCAGCTCCCAGGGTGGGAGCATCTACGAGCAGTACTTC. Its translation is CASSSQGGSIYEQYF.

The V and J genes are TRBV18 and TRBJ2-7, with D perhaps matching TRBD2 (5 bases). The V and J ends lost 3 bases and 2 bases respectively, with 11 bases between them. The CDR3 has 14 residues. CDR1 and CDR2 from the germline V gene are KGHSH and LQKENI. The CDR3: CASSPVRDTYEQYF. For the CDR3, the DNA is TGTGCCAGCTCACCCGTACGGGATACCTACGAGCAGTACTTC.

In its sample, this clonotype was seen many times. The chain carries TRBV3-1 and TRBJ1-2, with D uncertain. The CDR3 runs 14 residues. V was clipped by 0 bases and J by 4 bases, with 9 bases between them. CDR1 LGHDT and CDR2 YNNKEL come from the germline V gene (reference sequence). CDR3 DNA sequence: TGTGCCAGCAGCCAAGATCTGAACCTCTATGGCTACACCTTC. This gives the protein CASSQDLNLYGYTF.

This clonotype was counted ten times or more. For the CDR3, the DNA is TGCAGTGCTAGTAGGGCCCCCGCCGAGCAGTACTTC. Protein: CSASRAPAEQYF. The chain combines TRBV20-1 with TRBJ2-7, with D uncertain. V lost 3 bases and J lost 6, with 12 bases in between. The germline V gene has CDR1 DFQATT and CDR2 SNEGSKA (reference sequence). The CDR3 runs 12 residues.

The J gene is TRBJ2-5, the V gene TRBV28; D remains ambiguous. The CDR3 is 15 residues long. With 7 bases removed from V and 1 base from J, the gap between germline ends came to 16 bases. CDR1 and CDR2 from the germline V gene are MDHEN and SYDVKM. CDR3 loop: CASTRPVMTQETQYF. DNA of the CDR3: TGTGCCAGCACCCGACCAGTCATGACCCAAGAGACCCAGTACTTC.

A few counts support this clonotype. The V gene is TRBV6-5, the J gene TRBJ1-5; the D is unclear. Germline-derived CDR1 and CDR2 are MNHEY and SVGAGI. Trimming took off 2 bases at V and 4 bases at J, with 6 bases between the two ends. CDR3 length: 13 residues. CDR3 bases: TGTGCCAGCAGTTACATTGCTAATCAGCCCCAGCATTTT. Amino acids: CASSYIANQPQHF.

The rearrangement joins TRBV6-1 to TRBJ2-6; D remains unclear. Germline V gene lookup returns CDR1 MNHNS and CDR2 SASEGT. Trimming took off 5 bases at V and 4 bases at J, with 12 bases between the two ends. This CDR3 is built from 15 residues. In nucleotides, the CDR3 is TGTGCCAGCAGTTCTATCGTATGGGGGGCCAACGTCCTGACTTTC. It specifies CASSSIVWGANVLTF.

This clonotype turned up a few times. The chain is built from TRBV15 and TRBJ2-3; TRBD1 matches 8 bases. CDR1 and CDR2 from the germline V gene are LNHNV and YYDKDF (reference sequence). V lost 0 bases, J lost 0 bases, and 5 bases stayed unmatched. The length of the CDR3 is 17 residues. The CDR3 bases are TGTGCCACCAGCAGAGATCGGACAGGGCCCAGCACAGATACGCAGTATTTT. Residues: CATSRDRTGPSTDTQYF.

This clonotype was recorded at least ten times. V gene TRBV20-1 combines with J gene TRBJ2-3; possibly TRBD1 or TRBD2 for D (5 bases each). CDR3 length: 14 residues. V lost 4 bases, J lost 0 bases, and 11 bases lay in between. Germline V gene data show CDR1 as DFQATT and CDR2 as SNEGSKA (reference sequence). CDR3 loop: CSAIFWGSTDTQYF. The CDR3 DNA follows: TGCAGTGCTATATTCTGGGGGAGCACAGATACGCAGTATTTT.

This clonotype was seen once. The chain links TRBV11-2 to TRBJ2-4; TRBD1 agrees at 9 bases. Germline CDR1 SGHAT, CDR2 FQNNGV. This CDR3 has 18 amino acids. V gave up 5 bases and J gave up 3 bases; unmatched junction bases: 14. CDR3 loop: CASSPAPLQGASKNIQYF. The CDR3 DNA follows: TGTGCCAGCAGCCCGGCGCCTTTACAGGGGGCGAGCAAAAACATTCAGTACTTC.

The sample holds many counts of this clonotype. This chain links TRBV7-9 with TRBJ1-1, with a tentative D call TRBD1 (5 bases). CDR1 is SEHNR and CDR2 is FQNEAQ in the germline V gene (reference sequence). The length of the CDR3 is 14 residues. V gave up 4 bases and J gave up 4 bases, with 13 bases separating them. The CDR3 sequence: CASSSRGERTEAFF. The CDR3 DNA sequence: TGTGCCAGCAGCTCAAGGGGAGAACGCACTGAAGCTTTCTTT.

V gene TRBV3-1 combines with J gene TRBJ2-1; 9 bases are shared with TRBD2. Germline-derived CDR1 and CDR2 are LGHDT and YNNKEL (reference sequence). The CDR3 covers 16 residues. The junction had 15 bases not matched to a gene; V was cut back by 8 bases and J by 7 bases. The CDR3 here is CASRRGAGGPGNEQFF. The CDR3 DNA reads TGTGCCAGCCGGCGAGGGGCGGGAGGGCCTGGGAATGAGCAGTTCTTC.

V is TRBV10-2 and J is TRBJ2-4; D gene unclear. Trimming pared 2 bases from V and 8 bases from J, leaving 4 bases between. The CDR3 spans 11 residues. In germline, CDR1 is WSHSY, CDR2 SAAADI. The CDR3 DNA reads TGCGCCAGCAGTGAGGGAGACATTCAGTACTTC. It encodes CASSEGDIQYF.

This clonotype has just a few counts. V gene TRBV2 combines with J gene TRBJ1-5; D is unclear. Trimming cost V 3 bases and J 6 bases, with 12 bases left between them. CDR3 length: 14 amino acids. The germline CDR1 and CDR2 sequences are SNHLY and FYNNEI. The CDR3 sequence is CASSEQVVGQPQHF. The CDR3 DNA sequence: TGTGCCAGCAGTGAGCAGGTTGTGGGTCAGCCCCAGCATTTT.

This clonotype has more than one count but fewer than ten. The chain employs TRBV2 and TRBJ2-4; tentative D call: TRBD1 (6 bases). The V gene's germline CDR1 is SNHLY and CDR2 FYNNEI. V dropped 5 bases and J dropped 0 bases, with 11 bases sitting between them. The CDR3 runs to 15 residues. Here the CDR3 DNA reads TGTGCCAGCAGTAGGACAGAGTTAGCCAAAAACATTCAGTACTTC. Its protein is CASSRTELAKNIQYF.

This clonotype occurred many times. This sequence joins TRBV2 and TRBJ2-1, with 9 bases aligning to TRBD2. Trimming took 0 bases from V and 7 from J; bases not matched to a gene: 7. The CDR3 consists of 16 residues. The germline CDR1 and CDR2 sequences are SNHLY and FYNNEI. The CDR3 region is CASSEAAGGPVNEQFF. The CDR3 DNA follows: TGTGCCAGCAGTGAAGCGGCGGGAGGGCCTGTGAATGAGCAGTTCTTC.

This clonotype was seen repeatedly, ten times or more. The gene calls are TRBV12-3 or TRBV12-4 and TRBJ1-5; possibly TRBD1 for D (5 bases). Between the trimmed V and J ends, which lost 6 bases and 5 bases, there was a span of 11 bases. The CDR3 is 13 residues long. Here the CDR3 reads CASRSQGDQPQHF. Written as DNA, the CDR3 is TGTGCCAGCAGGTCCCAGGGAGATCAGCCCCAGCATTTT.

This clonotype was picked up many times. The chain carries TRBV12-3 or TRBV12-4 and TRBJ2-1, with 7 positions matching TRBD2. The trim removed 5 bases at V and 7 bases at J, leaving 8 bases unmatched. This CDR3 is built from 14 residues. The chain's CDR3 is CASSPRLARNEQFF. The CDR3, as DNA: TGTGCCAGCAGTCCGAGACTAGCCAGGAATGAGCAGTTCTTC.

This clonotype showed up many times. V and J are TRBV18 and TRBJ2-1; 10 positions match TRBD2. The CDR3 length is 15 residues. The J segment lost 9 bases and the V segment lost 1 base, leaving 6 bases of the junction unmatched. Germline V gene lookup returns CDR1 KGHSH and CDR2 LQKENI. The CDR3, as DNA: TGTGCCAGCTCACCACGGAGCCAGCGGGGGGGTGAGCAGTTCTTC. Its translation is CASSPRSQRGGEQFF.

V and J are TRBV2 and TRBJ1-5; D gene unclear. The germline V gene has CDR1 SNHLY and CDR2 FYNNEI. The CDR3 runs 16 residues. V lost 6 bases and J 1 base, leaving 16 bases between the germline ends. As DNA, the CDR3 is TGTGCCAGCAGCCCCGTGGAATGGGAGAGCAATCAGCCCCAGCATTTT. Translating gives CASSPVEWESNQPQHF.

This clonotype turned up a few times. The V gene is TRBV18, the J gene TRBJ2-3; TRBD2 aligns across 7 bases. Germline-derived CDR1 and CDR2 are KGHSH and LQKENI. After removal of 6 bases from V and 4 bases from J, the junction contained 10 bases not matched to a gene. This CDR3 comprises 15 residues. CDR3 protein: CASSRSAGESDTQYF. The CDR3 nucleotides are TGTGCCAGCTCGCGAAGTGCGGGAGAGTCAGATACGCAGTATTTT. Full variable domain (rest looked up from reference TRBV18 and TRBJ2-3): NAGVMQNPRHLVRRRGQEARLRCSPMKGHSHVYWYRQLPEEGLKFMVYLQKENIIDESGMPKERFSAEFPKEGPSILRIQQVVRGDSAAYFCASSRSAGESDTQYFGPGTRLTVL.

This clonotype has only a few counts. CDR3 nucleotide sequence: TGTGCCAGTAGTATCACAGCAGCATACGAGCAGTACTTC. Residues: CASSITAAYEQYF. The chain carries TRBV19 and TRBJ2-7; no reliable D call. The V gene's germline CDR1 is LNHDA and CDR2 SQIVND (reference sequence). This CDR3 region has 13 residues. The V end lost 3 bases, the J end lost 4 bases, and 10 bases lay between the germline ends.

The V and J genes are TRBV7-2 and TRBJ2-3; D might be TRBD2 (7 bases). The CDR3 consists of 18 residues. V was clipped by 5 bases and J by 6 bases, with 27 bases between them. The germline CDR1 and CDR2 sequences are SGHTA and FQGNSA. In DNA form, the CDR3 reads TGTGCCAGCAGCAGGGGGGGGGGGGGGGGGGGCCCTGGCGATACGCAGTATTTT. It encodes CASSRGGGGGGPGDTQYF. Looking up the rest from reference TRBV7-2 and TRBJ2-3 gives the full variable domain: GAGVSQSPSNKVTEKGKDVELRCDPISGHTALYWYRQSLGQGLEFLIYFQGNSAPDKSGLPSDRFSAERTGGSVSTLTIQRTQQEDSAVYLCASSRGGGGGGPGDTQYFGPGTRLTVL.

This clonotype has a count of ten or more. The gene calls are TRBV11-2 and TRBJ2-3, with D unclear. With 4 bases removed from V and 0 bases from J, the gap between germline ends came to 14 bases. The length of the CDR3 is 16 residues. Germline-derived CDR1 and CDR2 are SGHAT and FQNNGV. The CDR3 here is CASSSPPGTSTDTQYF. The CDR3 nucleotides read TGTGCCAGCAGCTCCCCTCCCGGAACTAGCACAGATACGCAGTATTTT.

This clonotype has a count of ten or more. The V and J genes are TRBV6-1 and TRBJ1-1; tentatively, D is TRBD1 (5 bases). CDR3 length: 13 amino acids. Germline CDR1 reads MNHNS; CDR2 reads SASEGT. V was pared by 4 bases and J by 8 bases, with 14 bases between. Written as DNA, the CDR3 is TGTGCCAGCAGTGCATCGACAGAGCGGGAAGCTTTCTTT. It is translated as CASSASTEREAFF.

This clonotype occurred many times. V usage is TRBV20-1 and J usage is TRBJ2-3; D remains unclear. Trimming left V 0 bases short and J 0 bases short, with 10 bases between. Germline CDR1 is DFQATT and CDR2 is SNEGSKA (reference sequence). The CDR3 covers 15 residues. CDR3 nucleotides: TGCAGTGCTAGAGATCTCCAGACTAGCACAGATACGCAGTATTTT. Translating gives CSARDLQTSTDTQYF.